Below, 15 T cell receptor beta chains from the same sample are listed, as sequenced in a study of Ad26.COV2.S vaccination and SARS-CoV-2 variants. Treatment in this sample: roughly 20 received Ad26.COV2.S at low or high dose, single or two shots; roughly five received placebo; per-sample allocation not given. Collection of the samples took place on day 63 after the first injection of vaccine or placebo. TCRdb's table, derived via immunoSEQ multiplex PCR, lists solely in-frame clones and lacks some. The sample has 300,000 to 400,000 clones, about nine tenths seen once. This material consisted of peripheral blood, taken in a trial of Ad26.COV2.S vaccine versus placebo. The receptors stem from a person between 18 and 65 years old who received the Ad26.COV2.S COVID-19 vaccine or a placebo.

This chain connects TRBV11-3 to TRBJ2-7; D not certain. The germline V gene encodes CDR1 SGHNT and CDR2 YENEEA. Between the trimmed V and J ends, which lost 1 base and 3 bases, there was a span of 10 bases. This CDR3 is built from 14 residues. The CDR3 nucleotides read TGTGCCAGCAGCTTAGGTGGCTCGATCTACGAGCAGTACTTC. It is translated as CASSLGGSIYEQYF.

The chain employs TRBV30 and TRBJ2-5; D may match TRBD1 or TRBD2 (5 bases each). The ends were cut back, 3 bases at V and 5 bases at J, with 13 bases in the middle. The V gene's germline CDR1 is GTSNPN and CDR2 SVGIG (reference sequence). This CDR3 is 13 amino acids long. The CDR3 DNA follows: TGTGCCTGGAGCACGGGGACGGGGGAGACCCAGTACTTC. It specifies CAWSTGTGETQYF.

The chain uses TRBV18 and TRBJ1-1; D is possibly TRBD1 (5 bases). Between the trimmed V and J ends, which lost 3 bases and 1 base, there was a span of 12 bases. The CDR3 length is 15 residues. Germline V gene lookup returns CDR1 KGHSH and CDR2 LQKENI. The CDR3 region is CASSPRWDGNTEAFF. CDR3 bases: TGTGCCAGCTCACCCCGCTGGGACGGGAACACTGAAGCTTTCTTT.

This rearrangement joins TRBV9 to TRBJ1-2; D is undetermined. The V end was cut by 3 bases, the J end by 4 bases, with 16 bases between. This CDR3 comprises 15 residues. Germline CDR1 is SGDLS and CDR2 is YYNGEE. In DNA, the CDR3 is TGTGCCAGCAGCGCCCTCGTGAGACCCGCCTATGGCTACACCTTC. Translation gives CASSALVRPAYGYTF.

CDR3 nucleotide sequence: TGTGCCAGCAGCTTAGCATTGTCCGGGTTTGGGGCCCCTGAAGCTTTCTTT. This translates into CASSLALSGFGAPEAFF. V gene TRBV7-2 combines with J gene TRBJ1-1, with D maybe TRBD1 (5 bases). CDR3 length: 17 amino acids. The V and J ends lost 0 bases and 6 bases respectively, with 20 bases between them. CDR1 is SGHTA and CDR2 is FQGNSA in the germline V gene.

Comments on this clone: At one of its ends the junction is not consistent with the germline gene, which may arise from a read error. The chain joins TRBV4-1 to TRBJ2-6; D perhaps matches TRBD2 (7 bases). This CDR3 has 19 amino acids. Germline V gene data show CDR1 as MGHRA and CDR2 as YSYEKL. CDR3 nucleotides: TGCGCCTGCAGCCAAGGTTTAGCTTGGGGGGGGCGTGGGGCCAACGTCCTGACTTTC. It yields the protein CACSQGLAWGGRGANVLTF.

The rearrangement uses TRBV18 and TRBJ2-3; tentatively, D is TRBD1 (6 bases). CDR1 is KGHSH, CDR2 LQKENI, per germline. The CDR3 extends over 15 amino acids. The V and J ends lost 3 bases and 1 base respectively, with 11 bases between them. Here the CDR3 DNA reads TGTGCCAGCTCACCGGGGACACTTCGCACAGATACGCAGTATTTT. It yields the protein CASSPGTLRTDTQYF. Full variable domain (rest looked up from reference TRBV18 and TRBJ2-3): NAGVMQNPRHLVRRRGQEARLRCSPMKGHSHVYWYRQLPEEGLKFMVYLQKENIIDESGMPKERFSAEFPKEGPSILRIQQVVRGDSAAYFCASSPGTLRTDTQYFGPGTRLTVL.

V and J are TRBV13 and TRBJ1-1; D is unresolved. The germline V gene encodes CDR1 PRHDT and CDR2 FYEKMQ (reference sequence). This CDR3 is built from 15 residues. Deletions cut 5 bases from V and 8 bases from J, with 21 bases between. The CDR3 is CASSPRPYSPLEAFF. The CDR3 DNA reads as TGTGCCAGCAGCCCCCGACCTTATAGCCCATTAGAAGCTTTCTTT.

This rearrangement joins TRBV7-9 to TRBJ2-1; no definite D call. Germline lookup yields CDR1 SEHNR and CDR2 FQNEAQ (reference sequence). The length of the CDR3 is 13 residues. Trimming shortened V by 1 base and J by 6 bases, and 7 bases separated the two germline ends. Written as DNA, the CDR3 is TGTGCCAGCAGCTTAGAAGTAGGCAATGAGCAGTTCTTC. This codes for CASSLEVGNEQFF.

The chain recombines TRBV27 with TRBJ2-2; D call uncertain. Trimming took 0 bases from V and 3 from J, leaving 2 bases between them. This CDR3 comprises 13 residues. The germline CDR1 and CDR2 sequences are MNHEY and SMNVEV (reference sequence). In DNA form, the CDR3 reads TGTGCCAGCAGTTTATCGTACACCGGGGAGCTGTTTTTT. This encodes CASSLSYTGELFF.

The CDR3 region has the DNA TGTGCCAGCAGCGTAATGGGCGGCCAGAGCTCTGGGGCCAACGTCCTGACTTTC. Translated, it gives CASSVMGGQSSGANVLTF. This chain joins TRBV9 and TRBJ2-6, with D unresolved. The germline gives CDR1 SGDLS, CDR2 YYNGEE. The V gene lost 1 base and the J gene lost 0 bases, with 14 bases spanning the gap. The CDR3 covers 18 residues.

The genes are TRBV30 and TRBJ2-7; D is undetermined. Per the germline V gene, CDR1 is GTSNPN and CDR2 is SVGIG (reference sequence). Trimming pared 3 bases from V and 0 bases from J, leaving 6 bases between. CDR3 size: 12 residues. DNA of the CDR3: TGTGCCTGGAGGCAGAGCTCCTACGAGCAGTACTTC. It yields the protein CAWRQSSYEQYF.

The chain couples TRBV20-1 to TRBJ1-1, with D uncertain. Germline V gene data show CDR1 as DFQATT and CDR2 as SNEGSKA (reference sequence). V was clipped by 3 bases and J by 2 bases, with 16 bases between them. CDR3 length: 15 amino acids. CDR3 residues: CSASRTGVPNTEAFF. The CDR3 coding sequence is TGCAGTGCTAGTCGCACCGGGGTCCCCAACACTGAAGCTTTCTTT.

This clone was seen more than once but under ten times. The V call is TRBV24-1, the J call TRBJ2-7, with D perhaps assigned TRBD1 or TRBD2 (5 bases each). Trimming stripped 9 bases from V and 3 bases from J, with 8 bases between. CDR1 KGHDR and CDR2 SFDVKD come from the germline V gene. This CDR3 has 11 residues. CDR3 sequence (DNA): TGTGCCACCGGGACCATCTACGAGCAGTACTTC. Protein product: CATGTIYEQYF.

The chain is built from TRBV14 and TRBJ2-7; 8 bases map to TRBD1. Germline V gene lookup returns CDR1 SGHDN and CDR2 FVKESK. This CDR3 is 15 amino acids long. With 0 bases clipped from V and 4 bases from J, the junction kept 5 bases outside the gene matches. The CDR3 loop is CASSQDWDRPYEQYF. CDR3 in DNA: TGTGCCAGCAGCCAAGATTGGGACAGGCCTTACGAGCAGTACTTC.